One and the same sample provided the 18 T cell receptor beta chains below, sequenced in a study of shared clonotypes between healthy human individuals. Naive-designated CD8 cells lacked CD45RO, were positively enriched for CCR7, and omitted terminally differentiated effector memory CD45RA+ cells. Sequenced by immunoSEQ multiplex PCR; TCRdb stores in-frame clones only, minus some. The sample yields millions of clones, about 95% seen once. Specimen: naive CD8+ T cells sorted from blood. These receptor sequences come from a man aged 18 to 29 in good health.

In its sample, this clone was seen a few times. This chain links TRBV7-8 with TRBJ2-1; 7 bases line up with TRBD2. CDR3 length equals 15 residues. V lost 1 base, J lost 5 bases, and 5 bases stayed unmatched. From germline, CDR1 is SGHVS and CDR2 FQNEAQ. CDR3 residues: CASSLDLAENNEQFF. The CDR3 region has the DNA TGTGCCAGCAGCTTAGACCTAGCGGAGAACAATGAGCAGTTCTTC.

This chain uses TRBV27 with TRBJ1-1; 8 bases are a match to TRBD1. This CDR3 is 13 amino acids long. V shed 5 bases, J shed 7 bases, and the junction held 6 bases outside the gene matches. The germline CDR1 and CDR2 sequences are MNHEY and SMNVEV (reference sequence). Written as DNA, the CDR3 is TGTGCCAGCAGTGACAGGGGTTCGAATGAAGCTTTCTTT. It encodes CASSDRGSNEAFF.

This chain uses TRBV4-3 with TRBJ1-2; D perhaps matches TRBD1 (5 bases). The ends were cut back, 6 bases at V and 3 bases at J, with 14 bases in the middle. The CDR3 is 14 amino acids. Germline V gives CDR1 LGHNA, CDR2 YSLEER. CDR3 nucleotide sequence: TGCGCCAGCAGACCTGTTGGGGGAGACTATGGCTACACCTTC. Its translation: CASRPVGGDYGYTF.

The rearrangement links TRBV28 to TRBJ1-1; 8 bases agree with TRBD1. The V segment lost 3 bases and the J segment 9 bases; nucleotides outside the gene matches: 12. This CDR3 region has 15 residues. Germline lookup yields CDR1 MDHEN and CDR2 SYDVKM. CDR3 nucleotides: TGTGCCAGCAGTTTCTTTGACAGGGGCGTAGGGCAAGCTTTCTTT. It is translated as CASSFFDRGVGQAFF. Based on the CDR3 plus reference TRBV28 and TRBJ1-1, the full variable domain is DVKVTQSSRYLVKRTGEKVFLECVQDMDHENMFWYRQDPGLGLRLIYFSYDVKMKEKGDIPEGYSVSREKKERFSLILESASTNQTSMYLCASSFFDRGVGQAFFGQGTRLTVV.

This rearrangement joins TRBV19 to TRBJ2-3, with D perhaps given as TRBD1 or TRBD2 (5 bases each). The V end lost 3 bases, the J end lost 0 bases, and 7 bases lay between the germline ends. The CDR3 is 14 residues long. CDR1 is LNHDA, CDR2 SQIVND, per germline (reference sequence). In DNA, the CDR3 is TGTGCCAGTAGTATCGGGGCTAGCACAGATACGCAGTATTTT. Protein sequence: CASSIGASTDTQYF. Together with reference TRBV19 and TRBJ2-3, the CDR3 gives the full variable domain: DGGITQSPKYLFRKEGQNVTLSCEQNLNHDAMYWYRQDPGQGLRLIYYSQIVNDFQKGDIAEGYSVSREKKESFPLTVTSAQKNPTAFYLCASSIGASTDTQYFGPGTRLTVL.

The J gene is TRBJ1-5, the V gene TRBV10-2; 7 bases agree with TRBD1. After removal of 2 bases from V and 6 bases from J, the junction contained 4 bases not matched to a gene. CDR1 and CDR2 from the germline V gene are WSHSY and SAAADI. The CDR3 has 14 amino acids. CDR3 amino acids: CASSETGVGQPQHF. CDR3 coding DNA: TGCGCCAGCAGTGAGACAGGGGTGGGTCAGCCCCAGCATTTT.

Of note for this clone: Other DNA sequences in this sample translate to the same CDR3. The chain is built from TRBV27 and TRBJ1-1; D call uncertain. Germline CDR1 is MNHEY and CDR2 is SMNVEV (reference sequence). The CDR3 is 14 residues long. V was trimmed by 6 bases and J by 0 bases, leaving 11 bases between them. CDR3 amino acids: CASSLIGMNTEAFF. CDR3 in DNA: TGTGCCAGCAGCCTGATTGGGATGAACACTGAAGCTTTCTTT.

The chain is built from TRBV2 and TRBJ2-5; D is unresolved. The germline V gene encodes CDR1 SNHLY and CDR2 FYNNEI. Between the trimmed V and J ends, which lost 8 bases and 6 bases, there was a span of 7 bases. There are 10 residues in the CDR3. The CDR3 DNA reads as TGTGCCAGCTCTTTCCAGACCCAGTACTTC. Its translation is CASSFQTQYF.

CDR3 coding DNA: TGTGCCAGCAGTTACTCAATCGGACAGGGAACTGAAGCTTTCTTT. Protein: CASSYSIGQGTEAFF. V and J are TRBV6-6 and TRBJ1-1; 8 bases align to TRBD1. This CDR3 region has 15 residues. Per the germline V gene, CDR1 is MNHNY and CDR2 is SVGAGI (reference sequence). After removal of 0 bases from V and 5 bases from J, the junction contained 5 bases not matched to a gene.

The chain carries TRBV6-6 and TRBJ2-7; 15 nucleotides agree with TRBD2. The V gene end was trimmed by 0 bases and the J gene end by 10 bases; junction bases not matched to a gene: 7. The CDR3 covers 16 residues. The germline V gene encodes CDR1 MNHNY and CDR2 SVGAGI (reference sequence). CDR3 DNA sequence: TGTGCCAGCAGTTACTCTGGACTAGCGGGGGGGCAGGGCCAGTACTTC. It specifies CASSYSGLAGGQGQYF.

J is TRBJ2-7 and V is TRBV2; D uncertain. Germline CDR1 is SNHLY and CDR2 is FYNNEI. Trimming cost V 1 base and J 6 bases, with 10 bases left between them. The CDR3 extends over 13 amino acids. CDR3 DNA: TGTGCCAGCAGTGAAGGACCCTTAGGCGAGCAGTACTTC. Its protein product is CASSEGPLGEQYF.

The V call is TRBV5-6, the J call TRBJ2-7; no definite D call. CDR1 is SGHDT, CDR2 YYEEEE, per germline. V was shortened by 2 bases and J by 6 bases, with 9 bases between the two germline ends. CDR3 length equals 12 residues. CDR3 in DNA: TGTGCCAGCAGCTTTGAGTCGTCCGAGCAGTACTTC. Translation: CASSFESSEQYF.

The chain combines TRBV4-3 with TRBJ2-1; TRBD1 aligns across 10 bases. Per germline, CDR1 LGHNA and CDR2 YSLEER. The CDR3 is 16 amino acids. V gave up 1 base and J gave up 5 bases; unmatched junction bases: 5. The CDR3 loop is CASSQAYGTGDNEQFF. The CDR3 DNA follows: TGCGCCAGCAGCCAAGCTTACGGGACAGGGGACAATGAGCAGTTCTTC.

The chain uses TRBV27 and TRBJ1-2; no clear D gene. Germline CDR1 MNHEY, CDR2 SMNVEV (reference sequence). This CDR3 has 13 amino acids. Trimming shortened V by 1 base and J by 4 bases, and 7 bases separated the two germline ends. The CDR3 DNA sequence: TGTGCCAGCAGTTTATGGGGAGGCTATGGCTACACCTTC. As protein: CASSLWGGYGYTF.

The chain combines TRBV11-3 with TRBJ1-1; D unclear. The CDR3 runs 12 residues. V was shortened by 5 bases and J by 3 bases, with 7 bases between the two germline ends. CDR1 is SGHNT, CDR2 YENEEA, per germline. In nucleotides, the CDR3 is TGTGCCAGCAGCCACGGGGACACTGAAGCTTTCTTT. Its translation: CASSHGDTEAFF. The whole variable domain, filled in from reference TRBV11-3 and TRBJ1-1, reads EAGVVQSPRYKIIEKKQPVAFWCNPISGHNTLYWYLQNLGQGPELLIRYENEEAVDDSQLPKDRFSAERLKGVDSTLKIQPAELGDSAVYLCASSHGDTEAFFGQGTRLTVV.

The chain carries TRBV6-5 and TRBJ2-5; 7 bases match TRBD1. The trim removed 2 bases at V and 2 bases at J, leaving 5 bases unmatched. Germline CDR1 and CDR2: MNHEY and SVGAGI. CDR3 length equals 15 residues. The CDR3: CASSYLTGSQETQYF. Here the CDR3 DNA reads TGTGCCAGCAGTTACCTGACAGGGAGTCAAGAGACCCAGTACTTC.

The J gene is TRBJ2-1, the V gene TRBV27; TRBD1 might be the D (7 bases). Per germline, CDR1 MNHEY and CDR2 SMNVEV (reference sequence). The CDR3 consists of 16 residues. Trimming cost V 6 bases and J 4 bases, with 19 bases left between them. The CDR3 protein is CASSPLAGGTYNEQFF. In nucleotides, the CDR3 is TGTGCCAGCAGCCCTCTAGCAGGGGGGACTTACAATGAGCAGTTCTTC.

The chain combines TRBV5-1 with TRBJ2-2, with D possibly matching TRBD1 (6 bases). The CDR3 extends over 16 amino acids. Germline V gives CDR1 SGHRS, CDR2 YFSETQ. V was cut by 7 bases and J by 4 bases, with 20 bases left in between. The CDR3 loop is CASSHASGESTGELFF. CDR3 bases: TGCGCCAGCTCACACGCCTCAGGGGAGAGCACCGGGGAGCTGTTTTTT.